This entry concerns a single T cell receptor (beta chain). Its matching antigen is unknown. The data belong to a study of blood T cells in healthy people across ages. Regarding the study as a whole: Unknown donor CMV status possibly confounded expanded clonotype changes.

Through a sample-barcoded 5' primer and a J-beta primer mix, a second PCR was run for roughly 6 to 12 cycles. Via MiXCR, TCRdb re-called the 5' RACE reads, giving one row per CDR3 protein. This sample has 1.4 million or so distinct CDR3 sequences; around 40% occur once, and the top ten carry over 3.5%. CDR3 size: 15 residues. Germline loops: CDR1 SGHTA, CDR2 FQGNSA. The trim removed 7 bases at V and 1 base at J, leaving 9 bases unmatched. All donors came from Russia, were Caucasian and healthy, and spanned ages roughly 6 to 95. Sequencing was performed on blood. This sequence was found in a woman between 18 and 29 years old in good health. The chain combines TRBV7-2 with TRBJ2-7, with 8 positions matching TRBD2. The CDR3 bases are TGTGCCAGCACATGGGATCCTAGCGGGTCCTACGAGCAGTACTTC. This codes for CASTWDPSGSYEQYF.